The 26 T cell receptor beta chains presented below share a single source sample, sequenced in a study of blood T cell repertoires in COVID-19. Clones were read by immunoSEQ multiplex PCR, and TCRdb kept only the in-frame ones, dropping some. This table holds about 170,000 clones, about 83% found once. What was sequenced was peripheral blood. The receptors shown here come from a woman in her 70s who had recovered from COVID-19.

The V call is TRBV28, the J call TRBJ1-1; 10 bases fit TRBD1. V trimming: 6 bases; J trimming: 5 bases; junction bases outside the gene matches: 12. Germline CDR1 is MDHEN and CDR2 is SYDVKM. The CDR3 is made up of 16 amino acids. CDR3 in amino acids: CASSRRDRGWRTEAFF. The CDR3 DNA follows: TGTGCCAGCAGCCGCAGGGACAGGGGATGGAGGACTGAAGCTTTCTTT.

The J gene is TRBJ2-7, the V gene TRBV7-6; no firm D call. The CDR3 extends over 16 amino acids. Trimming took 2 bases from V and 5 from J, leaving 19 bases between them. The germline V gene has CDR1 SGHVS and CDR2 FNYEAQ. CDR3 sequence: CASSLTPQAPPHEQYF. The CDR3 DNA reads as TGTGCCAGCAGCTTAACCCCGCAAGCACCCCCCCACGAGCAGTACTTC.

The rearrangement uses TRBV2 and TRBJ1-4, with D perhaps matching TRBD1 (6 bases). CDR1 is SNHLY, CDR2 FYNNEI, per germline. This CDR3 has 15 residues. V shed 8 bases and J shed 8 bases, with 21 bases lying between them. The CDR3 DNA reads as TGTGCCAGCGCCCTGGTTCCCCTCCAGGGGGAAAAACTGTTTTTT. Protein product: CASALVPLQGEKLFF.

The chain joins TRBV4-1 to TRBJ1-5; D may be TRBD1 (5 bases). The CDR3 totals 16 residues. Looked up from germline, CDR1 is MGHRA and CDR2 is YSYEKL. V dropped 2 bases and J dropped 2 bases, with 13 bases sitting between them. The CDR3 reads CASSQTEIRGNQPQHF. In DNA form, the CDR3 reads TGCGCCAGCAGCCAAACCGAAATCAGGGGCAATCAGCCCCAGCATTTT.

This chain joins TRBV11-2 and TRBJ1-2; D might be TRBD1 (5 bases). This CDR3 spans 16 amino acids. Germline CDR1 reads SGHAT; CDR2 reads FQNNGV. The ends were cut back, 1 base at V and 2 bases at J, with 14 bases in the middle. CDR3 sequence: CASSLAGGAVNYGYTF. The CDR3 nucleotides read TGTGCCAGCAGCTTAGCGGGCGGGGCGGTGAACTATGGCTACACCTTC.

The genes are TRBV9 and TRBJ1-1; D is perhaps TRBD1 (5 bases). CDR3 length equals 15 residues. CDR1 is SGDLS, CDR2 YYNGEE, per germline. Trimming took 0 bases from V and 0 from J, leaving 9 bases between them. The CDR3 sequence: CASSVGGAVNTEAFF. The CDR3 region has the DNA TGTGCCAGCAGCGTAGGTGGGGCAGTGAACACTGAAGCTTTCTTT. Using reference TRBV9 and TRBJ1-1 for the parts outside the CDR3, the full variable domain is DSGVTQTPKHLITATGQRVTLRCSPRSGDLSVYWYQQSLDQGLQFLIQYYNGEERAKGNILERFSAQQFPDLHSELNLSSLELGDSALYFCASSVGGAVNTEAFFGQGTRLTVV.

This chain connects TRBV2 to TRBJ2-3; possibly TRBD1 for D (5 bases). This CDR3 comprises 15 residues. Trimming pared 1 base from V and 2 bases from J, leaving 10 bases between. The germline V gene encodes CDR1 SNHLY and CDR2 FYNNEI. The CDR3 DNA sequence: TGTGCCAGCAGTGAAGGCAGGGCCCACACAGATACGCAGTATTTT. This sequence encodes CASSEGRAHTDTQYF.

The J gene is TRBJ2-3, the V gene TRBV19, with 8 bases fitting TRBD2. V lost 7 bases to trimming and J lost 0 bases; unmatched junction nucleotides: 6. CDR1 LNHDA and CDR2 SQIVND come from the germline V gene (reference sequence). The CDR3 loop spans 15 amino acids. CDR3 DNA: TGTGCCAGTAAACCTAGCGGGTTAAGCACAGATACGCAGTATTTT. Amino acid sequence: CASKPSGLSTDTQYF.

The rearrangement uses TRBV18 and TRBJ1-3; no clear D. Germline loops: CDR1 KGHSH, CDR2 LQKENI. The V end lost 10 bases, the J end lost 0 bases, and 10 bases lay between the germline ends. The CDR3 consists of 13 residues. The CDR3 reads CAIFGDSGNTIYF. The CDR3 region has the DNA TGTGCCATCTTCGGAGACTCTGGAAACACCATATATTTT.

This sequence joins TRBV7-3 and TRBJ2-1; the match to TRBD2 covers 14 bases. The germline CDR1 and CDR2 sequences are SGHTA and FQGTGA. J was trimmed by 6 bases and V by 6 bases; bases with no gene match: 10. The CDR3 runs to 17 residues. For the CDR3, the DNA is TGTGCCAGCAGACAAGGACTAGCGGGAGGCTCGGTCAATGAGCAGTTCTTC. Protein: CASRQGLAGGSVNEQFF.

In this sample, this clone turned up a few times. The V and J genes are TRBV6-5 and TRBJ1-4; TRBD1 matches 10 bases. Per the germline V gene, CDR1 is MNHEY and CDR2 is SVGAGI. V shed 6 bases and J 8 bases; nucleotides not matched to a gene: 9. There are 15 residues in the CDR3. The CDR3 spells CASRRDRGRREKLFF. The DNA of the CDR3 is TGTGCCAGCAGGCGCGACAGGGGGCGGAGGGAAAAACTGTTTTTT.

This clone was seen a few times. The chain joins TRBV30 to TRBJ1-1; possibly TRBD1 for D (5 bases). In germline, CDR1 is GTSNPN, CDR2 SVGIG (reference sequence). Trimming took 5 bases from V and 7 from J, leaving 8 bases between them. The CDR3 is made up of 10 amino acids. The chain's CDR3 is CAWGAGEAFF. The CDR3 DNA follows: TGTGCCTGGGGGGCGGGTGAAGCTTTCTTT.

The chain couples TRBV9 to TRBJ2-7; 8 nucleotides match TRBD1. The CDR3 has 15 amino acids. The trim removed 4 bases at V and 1 base at J, leaving 7 bases unmatched. In germline, CDR1 is SGDLS, CDR2 YYNGEE. The CDR3 sequence is CASSPDRAWSYEQYF. The CDR3 DNA is TGTGCCAGCAGCCCGGACAGGGCATGGTCCTACGAGCAGTACTTC. Combining the CDR3 with reference TRBV9 and TRBJ2-7 gives the whole variable domain DSGVTQTPKHLITATGQRVTLRCSPRSGDLSVYWYQQSLDQGLQFLIQYYNGEERAKGNILERFSAQQFPDLHSELNLSSLELGDSALYFCASSPDRAWSYEQYFGPGTRLTVT.

The chain recombines TRBV4-3 with TRBJ2-7, with 8 bases fitting TRBD2. Germline V gene data show CDR1 as LGHNA and CDR2 as YSLEER. The CDR3 has 14 residues. The V gene end was trimmed by 5 bases and the J gene end by 3 bases; junction bases not matched to a gene: 6. The CDR3 protein is CASSTGLVGYEQYF. As DNA, the CDR3 is TGCGCCAGCAGCACGGGACTAGTGGGCTACGAGCAGTACTTC.

The gene calls are TRBV7-3 and TRBJ2-1; TRBD1 matches at 8 bases. J lost 10 bases, V lost 5 bases, and 7 bases had no gene match. Germline-derived CDR1 and CDR2 are SGHTA and FQGTGA. CDR3 length: 13 amino acids. This CDR3 is CASSIGHRGEQFF. The CDR3 DNA is TGTGCCAGCAGCATCGGCCACAGGGGGGAGCAGTTCTTC. The whole variable domain, filled in from reference TRBV7-3 and TRBJ2-1, reads GAGVSQTPSNKVTEKGKYVELRCDPISGHTALYWYRQSLGQGPEFLIYFQGTGAADDSGLPNDRFFAVRPEGSVSTLKIQRTERGDSAVYLCASSIGHRGEQFFGPGTRLTVL.

This chain links TRBV4-1 with TRBJ2-1; TRBD1 is a possible D gene (7 bases). V lost 8 bases, J lost 8 bases, and 25 bases lay in between. CDR3 length: 16 residues. Germline values: CDR1 MGHRA, CDR2 YSYEKL. The CDR3 is CASQGVSRGVSYEQFF. The CDR3 coding sequence is TGCGCCAGCCAGGGGGTTTCGCGGGGAGTTTCCTATGAGCAGTTCTTC.

This chain joins TRBV19 and TRBJ1-2, with TRBD1 as a possible D gene (5 bases). Trimming removed 3 bases from V and 1 base from J, with 15 bases in between. The CDR3 covers 16 residues. CDR1 and CDR2 (germline): LNHDA, SQIVND (reference sequence). The CDR3 DNA reads as TGTGCCAGTAGTATCATCCCATGGGGCAGTAACTATGGCTACACCTTC. Its protein is CASSIIPWGSNYGYTF.

Comments on this clone: At one end, the junction sequence differs from germline, possibly due to a read error. The genes are TRBV7-7 and TRBJ2-7, with 7 bases fitting TRBD1. In germline, CDR1 is SSHAT, CDR2 FNYEAQ (reference sequence). The CDR3 is 15 residues long. The CDR3 protein is CASSRDSARGGEQYF. As DNA, the CDR3 is TGTGCTAGCAGCCGGGACAGCGCCCGAGGGGGCGAGCAGTACTTC.

This clone was found a few times. The gene calls are TRBV28 and TRBJ2-7; weak D call: TRBD1 (5 bases). The length of the CDR3 is 14 residues. Looked up from germline, CDR1 is MDHEN and CDR2 is SYDVKM. The V end was cut by 2 bases, the J end by 4 bases, with 12 bases between. DNA for the CDR3: TGTGCCAGCAGTTTACCCAGGGAAAAGTACGAGCAGTACTTC. Amino acids: CASSLPREKYEQYF.

The CDR3 is CASSYTRQGASLYSNQPQHF. CDR3 coding DNA: TGTGCCAGCAGTTACACCAGACAGGGGGCCTCGCTCTATAGCAATCAGCCCCAGCATTTT. V usage is TRBV6-2 or TRBV6-3 and J usage is TRBJ1-5; TRBD1 matches 10 bases. Germline V gene sequence: CDR1 MNHEY, CDR2 SVGEGT. The ends lost 2 bases at V and 0 bases at J; junction bases unmatched: 13. The CDR3 has 20 residues.

This clone was observed a handful of times. The rearrangement links TRBV6-5 to TRBJ1-4, with D hard to call. Trimming took off 5 bases at V and 8 bases at J, with 12 bases between the two ends. Germline V gives CDR1 MNHEY, CDR2 SVGAGI. This CDR3 has 13 amino acids. In DNA, the CDR3 is TGTGCCAGCAGTCCCACGTCCGAGGAAAAACTGTTTTTT. Translating it yields CASSPTSEEKLFF.

This clone was detected a few times. This chain connects TRBV14 to TRBJ2-5; 10 bases match TRBD2. The germline CDR1 and CDR2 sequences are SGHDN and FVKESK. The CDR3 loop spans 15 amino acids. Germline trimming cut 1 base from V and 2 bases from J; bases unmatched to any gene: 1. CDR3 sequence (DNA): TGTGCCAGCAGCCAAGGGACTAGCGGACAAGAGACCCAGTACTTC. Translating gives CASSQGTSGQETQYF.

The table lists this clone with a few counts. The chain uses TRBV7-8 and TRBJ1-5; tentative D call: TRBD1 (6 bases). This CDR3 has 14 residues. CDR1 is SGHVS, CDR2 FQNEAQ, per germline. V dropped 4 bases and J dropped 9 bases, with 16 bases sitting between them. CDR3 coding DNA: TGTGCCAGCAGCTGGACAGTTACCTCGCCGCCCCAGCATTTT. This gives the protein CASSWTVTSPPQHF.

The chain recombines TRBV11-2 with TRBJ2-1; 8 positions agree with TRBD2. Losses at the gene ends were 1 base for V and 7 bases for J; bases not matched to a gene: 9. The CDR3 is 16 residues long. Germline values: CDR1 SGHAT, CDR2 FQNNGV. This chain's CDR3 is CASSLATGGVENEQFF. CDR3 DNA: TGTGCCAGCAGCTTAGCCACGGGGGGGGTGGAGAATGAGCAGTTCTTC.

J is TRBJ2-1 and V is TRBV27, with D possibly being TRBD2 (5 bases). The germline V gene encodes CDR1 MNHEY and CDR2 SMNVEV (reference sequence). The length of the CDR3 is 12 residues. V lost 4 bases to trimming and J lost 7 bases, with 8 bases between them. The CDR3 nucleotides read TGTGCCAGCAGTTCTCGAGGGAATGAGCAGTTCTTC. This gives the protein CASSSRGNEQFF.

This chain connects TRBV6-2 or TRBV6-3 to TRBJ2-6; 7 bases agree with TRBD1. This CDR3 spans 16 amino acids. Germline values: CDR1 MNHEY, CDR2 SVGEGT. J was trimmed by 4 bases and V by 2 bases; bases with no gene match: 5. The CDR3 protein is CASSYPRGSGANVLTF. In nucleotides, the CDR3 is TGTGCCAGCAGTTACCCCAGGGGGTCCGGGGCCAACGTCCTGACTTTC.